This is a list of T cell receptor beta chains from one sample in a study of cytomegalovirus exposure and HLA in healthy donors. Sequenced by immunoSEQ multiplex PCR; TCRdb stores in-frame clones only, minus some. Of 200,000 to 300,000 clones listed, about four fifths are singletons. Material: PBMCs. Source of these receptors: a woman in her 40s in good health and CMV-seropositive. CDR3s include the opening cysteine and the closing phenylalanine or tryptophan. The D gene is left open where the match is weak. The size of a clone is reported for some rows only, either as once, few or many, or as a class for expanded clones.

>NA|TRBJ2-1|once|TRBV19
TGTGCCAGTAGTATCATATCTGGAGATGAGCAGTTCTTC
CASSIISGDEQFF
>NA|TRBJ2-6|NA|TRBV7-2
TGTGCCAGCAGCTTAGAAGGGTCGGGATCTGGGGCCAACGTCCTGACTTTC
CASSLEGSGSGANVLTF
>NA|TRBJ2-5|NA|TRBV7-2
TGTGCCAGCAGCCTGCCGGGAAGGGCGAGGACCCAGTACTTC
CASSLPGRARTQYF
>TRBD1|TRBJ2-2|NA|TRBV7-3
TGTGCCAGCAGCTTTCTGGGACAGGGCGCGAACACCGGGGAGCTGTTTTTT
CASSFLGQGANTGELFF
>TRBD2|TRBJ2-4|few|TRBV27
TGTGCCAGCAGTTCGGGACTAGCGGGTGGGGAGTTCATTCAGTACTTC
CASSSGLAGGEFIQYF
>TRBD2|TRBJ2-7|NA|TRBV30
TGTGCCTGTCGGCGGACTAGCCGTTCCTACGAGCAGTACTTC
CACRRTSRSYEQYF
>NA|TRBJ2-2|NA|TRBV5-1
TGCGCCAGCAGCCCGAACACGGGGGAGCCCGGGGAGCTGTTTTTT
CASSPNTGEPGELFF
>NA|TRBJ1-2|NA|TRBV6-4
TGTGCCAGCAGTTCCGTGGCAGGGCTCAACTATGGCTACACCTTC
CASSSVAGLNYGYTF
>TRBD2|TRBJ2-7|NA|TRBV4-3
TGCGCCAGCAGCCAAGGTGGGCCCGGGGGGATCTACGAGCAGTACTTC
CASSQGGPGGIYEQYF
>TRBD1|TRBJ1-1|NA|TRBV6-6
TGTGCCAGCAGGGGACAGGGGGACACTGAAGCTTTCTTT
CASRGQGDTEAFF
>NA|TRBJ2-3|once|TRBV5-5
TGTGCCAGCAGCACTACCACAGATACGCAGTATTTT
CASSTTTDTQYF
>TRBD2|TRBJ2-7|NA|TRBV10-3
TGTGCCATCACTAAAGCGGGAGCGGCCTACGAGCAGTACTTC
CAITKAGAAYEQYF
>NA|TRBJ2-1|NA|TRBV19
TGTGCCAGTAGTATGCGTCTAATCCATGAGCAGTTCTTC
CASSMRLIHEQFF
>TRBD2|TRBJ2-7|NA|TRBV5-1
TGCGCCAGCAGCTTGATGACGGGAGGTTCCTACGAGCAGTACTTC
CASSLMTGGSYEQYF
>NA|TRBJ2-5|NA|TRBV4-1
TGCGCCAGCAGCCAAGATCCCCCCCTAGGACTGCTACAAGAGACCCAGTACTTC
CASSQDPPLGLLQETQYF
>NA|TRBJ1-6|NA|TRBV25-1
TGTGCCAGTCGACTAGAGGGGTATAATTCACCCCTCCACTTT
CASRLEGYNSPLHF
>TRBD1|TRBJ1-5|NA|TRBV19
TGTGCCAGTAGTTTTCCAGGGGGTTTGGGCAATCAGCCCCAGCATTTT
CASSFPGGLGNQPQHF
>NA|TRBJ2-7|NA|TRBV5-1
TGCGCCAGCAGCTTTCGTCCAGGGGTCCCTCCTTCCTCCTACGAGCAGTACTTC
CASSFRPGVPPSSYEQYF
>NA|TRBJ2-7|NA|TRBV7-8
TGTGCCAGCGGTTTGGCGGGGAGTTACTACGAGCAGTACTTC
CASGLAGSYYEQYF
>TRBD2|TRBJ2-2|NA|TRBV18
TGTGCCAGCTCGTACCGTAGCGGGAGTGGTTCCGGGGAGCTGTTTTTT
CASSYRSGSGSGELFF
>NA|TRBJ2-7|NA|TRBV11-2
TGTGCCAGCAGCTTAGATCTCGAACTAGCTGGTTGGCAGTACTTC
CASSLDLELAGWQYF
>NA|TRBJ1-6|NA|TRBV28
TGTGCCAGCAGCCTGAGCTCCTATAATTCACCCCTCCACTTT
CASSLSSYNSPLHF
>NA|TRBJ1-1|NA|TRBV7-9
TGTGCCAGCAGCCTCCCCGGCCTTGGGAGGCGTGGGAGCACTGAAGCTTTCTTT
CASSLPGLGRRGSTEAFF
>NA|TRBJ2-3|NA|TRBV28
TGTGCCACCCACACTTTAGGGGGGGGCAAGGGGCAATTTGTGGATACGCAGTATTTT
CATHTLGGGKGQFVDTQYF
>TRBD1|TRBJ2-2|NA|TRBV18
TGTGCCAGCTCACCCCCGGGACAGGGGACCGGGGAGCTGTTTTTT
CASSPPGQGTGELFF
>TRBD1|TRBJ1-2|NA|TRBV28
TGTGCCAGCAGTTTAGATCGGACAGGGGGCCACTATGGCTACACCTTC
CASSLDRTGGHYGYTF
>NA|TRBJ1-5|NA|TRBV7-9
TGTGCCAGCAGCTCGCCAGGGGTTTCCAATCAGCCCCAGCATTTT
CASSSPGVSNQPQHF
>TRBD2|TRBJ2-1|NA|TRBV27
TGTGCCAGCAGTTTATCGCGGGGGGGCAATGAGCAGTTCTTC
CASSLSRGGNEQFF
>NA|TRBJ1-1|NA|TRBV6-5
TGTGCCAGCAGTTCCGGGAGATTAAGTGGGGAAGGGGCTTTCTTT
CASSSGRLSGEGAFF
>TRBD1|TRBJ1-2|NA|TRBV18
TGTGCCAGCTCACCGTCCGGGACAGGAGCCTATGGCTACACCTTC
CASSPSGTGAYGYTF
>TRBD2|TRBJ2-7|NA|TRBV10-3
TGTGCCATCAGTGAGTCGATATTAGCGGGAGGTTCCGAGCAGTACTTC
CAISESILAGGSEQYF
>NA|TRBJ2-2|NA|TRBV7-3
TGTGCCAGCAGCTCACCCGGCGGGGAGCTGTTTTTT
CASSSPGGELFF
>NA|TRBJ1-3|NA|TRBV7-9
TGTGCCAGCAGCCCCGCTCGGACCCAGGGGGGAAACACCATATATTTT
CASSPARTQGGNTIYF
>NA|TRBJ1-5|NA|TRBV9
TGTGCCAGCAGCGTAACGACACCTAGCAATCAGCCCCAGCATTTT
CASSVTTPSNQPQHF
>NA|TRBJ2-3|few|TRBV9
TGTGCCAGCAATCTTGTCGGCGGGCGCGGAGATACGCAGTATTTT
CASNLVGGRGDTQYF
>NA|TRBJ2-5|NA|TRBV2
TGTGCCAGCAAGGATAGGGCAGGGGGGTTCTATCGAGAGACCCAGTACTTC
CASKDRAGGFYRETQYF
>TRBD2|TRBJ2-1|NA|TRBV7-9
TGTGCCAGCAGCTTACTCTCGCTAGCGGGAGATGAGGAGTTCTTC
CASSLLSLAGDEEFF
>NA|TRBJ2-7|NA|TRBV9
TGTGCCAGCAGCGGTGACAGGTGGACCTACGAGCAGTACTTC
CASSGDRWTYEQYF
>TRBD1|TRBJ2-7|NA|TRBV7-8
TGTGCCAGCAGCTTAGCGGGACAGGGCTACGAGCAGTACTTC
CASSLAGQGYEQYF
>NA|TRBJ2-1|NA|TRBV4-2
TGTGCCAGCAGCCAAACACACACAGGAAGGGGTTCGTACAATGAGCAGTTCTTC
CASSQTHTGRGSYNEQFF
>NA|TRBJ2-3|NA|TRBV5-4
TGTGCCAGCAGCTTGTATACTAGTAAAGGCGATACGCAGTATTTT
CASSLYTSKGDTQYF
>NA|TRBJ2-5|NA|TRBV4-2
TGTGCCAGCAGCCGCCCGGGAGAAGAAGAGACCCAGTACTTC
CASSRPGEEETQYF
>NA|TRBJ2-1|NA|TRBV18
TGTGCCAGCTCAACCGCGGGGTATGAGCAGTTCTTC
CASSTAGYEQFF
>TRBD2|TRBJ2-3|once|TRBV30
TGTGCCTGGAGAGCAGCGGGAGTAGGGACAGATACGCAGTATTTT
CAWRAAGVGTDTQYF
>TRBD2|TRBJ2-5|few|TRBV10-3
TGTGCCATCAGTGTAGGACTAGCGGGAGCAGGCGAAGAGACCCAGTACTTC
CAISVGLAGAGEETQYF
>NA|TRBJ1-1|NA|TRBV9
TGTGCCAGCAGCGTCTCAGGGGTGGGGAACACTGAAGCTTTCTTT
CASSVSGVGNTEAFF
>TRBD2|TRBJ2-2|NA|TRBV11-3
TGTGCCAGCAGCCGACTAGCGGGGGAGACCGGGGAGCTGTTTTTT
CASSRLAGETGELFF